The next 8 T cell receptor beta chains were all read from a single sample in a study of beta chain features in type 1 diabetes. cDNA synthesis used the whole RNA isolate, giving expressed TCRB sequences. The repertoire was sequenced with immunoSEQ multiplex PCR; TCRdb's copy has only in-frame clones and lacks some. The table records around 110,000 clones, roughly 15% of them present only once. Study-wide findings and caveats: TCRB CDR3s were moderately but significantly shorter in Type 1 diabetes patients in all four CD4+ subsets.

No antigen is known for these receptors. The source material was central memory CD4+ T cells from blood. The receptors were sampled from a man younger than 45 with type 1 diabetes.

The chain recombines TRBV7-9 with TRBJ2-7; the D gene could be TRBD1 or TRBD2 (5 bases each). The CDR3 spans 14 residues. Trimming removed 1 base from V and 1 base from J, with 8 bases in between. In germline, CDR1 is SEHNR, CDR2 FQNEAQ (reference sequence). The CDR3 spells CASSLDWGSYEQYF. DNA of the CDR3: TGTGCCAGCAGCTTAGATTGGGGGTCCTACGAGCAGTACTTC.

In this sample, this clone turned up a few times. The chain is built from TRBV27 and TRBJ1-2; D is unclear. V lost 3 bases to trimming and J lost 5 bases, with 10 bases between them. The CDR3 is made up of 13 amino acids. Germline values: CDR1 MNHEY, CDR2 SMNVEV (reference sequence). The CDR3 reads CASSFAGSYGYTF. The DNA of the CDR3 is TGTGCCAGCAGTTTCGCAGGCTCTTATGGCTACACCTTC.

V is TRBV29-1 and J is TRBJ2-3, with TRBD1 identical over 9 bases. The CDR3 has 15 amino acids. The J segment lost 4 bases and the V segment lost 6 bases, leaving 11 bases of the junction unmatched. Germline lookup yields CDR1 SQVTM and CDR2 ANQGSEA. CDR3 region: CSVWNGTGYADTQYF. CDR3 nucleotides: TGCAGCGTCTGGAACGGGACAGGGTATGCAGATACGCAGTATTTT.

The genes are TRBV7-2 and TRBJ2-3; TRBD1 might be the D (5 bases). Trimming shortened V by 2 bases and J by 0 bases, and 9 bases separated the two germline ends. The germline gives CDR1 SGHTA, CDR2 FQGNSA. CDR3 length: 15 amino acids. The CDR3 nucleotides read TGTGCCAGCAGCTTATCCAGGGCTAGCACAGATACGCAGTATTTT. Its translation is CASSLSRASTDTQYF. The full variable domain, with the rest looked up from reference TRBV7-2 and TRBJ2-3, is GAGVSQSPSNKVTEKGKDVELRCDPISGHTALYWYRQSLGQGLEFLIYFQGNSAPDKSGLPSDRFSAERTGGSVSTLTIQRTQQEDSAVYLCASSLSRASTDTQYFGPGTRLTVL.

This clone occurred a few times. J is TRBJ1-5 and V is TRBV29-1; D unclear. V lost 6 bases and J 3 bases, leaving 12 bases between the germline ends. In germline, CDR1 is SQVTM, CDR2 ANQGSEA. The CDR3 contains 13 residues. CDR3 sequence reads: CSVLAFPNQPQHF. For the CDR3, the DNA is TGCAGCGTCCTGGCCTTTCCCAATCAGCCCCAGCATTTT.

This clone was found many times. CDR3: CALSLSETQYF. Here the CDR3 DNA reads TGCGCGCTTTCCTTATCGGAGACCCAGTACTTC. This chain uses TRBV29-1 with TRBJ2-5; D is unresolved. This CDR3 is built from 11 residues. Germline V gives CDR1 SQVTM, CDR2 ANQGSEA.

On this clone: With a much larger clone just one base away, this may be a read error. The chain joins TRBV5-4 to TRBJ2-3; D is ambiguous. Germline lookup yields CDR1 SGHNT and CDR2 YYREEE (reference sequence). V lost 2 bases, J lost 5 bases, and 3 bases lay in between. This CDR3 comprises 11 residues. CDR3 residues: CASSFQDTQYF. The CDR3 DNA reads as TGTGCCAGCAGCTTCCAAGATACGCAGTATTTT.

In this sample, this clone turned up a few times. The CDR3 spells CASSLGQGATDTQYF. Written as DNA, the CDR3 is TGTGCCAGCAGCTTGGGACAGGGGGCTACAGATACGCAGTATTTT. The chain couples TRBV5-8 to TRBJ2-3, with 10 positions matching TRBD1. CDR3 length: 15 residues. The germline CDR1 and CDR2 sequences are SGHTS and YDEGEE. The ends lost 0 bases at V and 3 bases at J; junction bases unmatched: 1. The variable domain in full, with the rest retrieved from reference TRBV5-8 and TRBJ2-3, is EAGVTQSPTHLIKTRGQQATLRCSPISGHTSVYWYQQALGLGLQFLLWYDEGEERNRGNFPPRFSGRQFPNYSSELNVNALELEDSALYLCASSLGQGATDTQYFGPGTRLTVL.